This T cell receptor (beta chain) was observed in a study of human T cells and chemical hapten exposure. Overall study context: Largely, small differences in pooled library volume made per-sample TCR yields vary.

Notes on the study in general: DPC sensitization did not alter TCRs above 1 in 1000 frequency.

Unique molecular identifiers were attached to individual cDNA molecules within the library. In the original workflow: A per-sample median of 95,638 TCRs was observed, with a range of about 23,224 to 690,600. TCRdb itself ran the RACE reads through MiXCR, one entry per CDR3 protein. These V and J calls derive from TCRdb rather than the authors' analysis. Of some 81,000 distinct CDR3 sequences in the sample, around 9.3% were seen once. As for time point: healthy volunteer bleed at 6 weeks. Whole blood that had not been fractionated was the source of extracted total RNA. This clonotype was detected many times. Its antigen is not known. Trimming cost V 0 bases and J 4 bases, with 15 bases left between them. The CDR3 totals 16 residues. The germline gives CDR1 LNHNV, CDR2 YYDKDF (reference sequence).

The specimen was whole blood. This chain uses TRBV15 with TRBJ1-2, with D hard to call. The receptor's source is a female donor in good health. Some clones in this sample may be carry-over from other donors' samples. DNA for the CDR3: TGTGCCACCAGCAGAGATCGAGACGCCTTACCCTATGGCTACACCTTC. It is translated as CATSRDRDALPYGYTF. The variable domain in full, completed from reference TRBV15 and TRBJ1-2, reads DAMVIQNPRYQVTQFGKPVTLSCSQTLNHNVMYWYQQKSSQAPKLLFHYYDKDFNNEADTPDNFQSRRPNTSFCFLDIRSPGLGDTAMYLCATSRDRDALPYGYTFGSGTRLTVV.